This is a list of T cell receptor beta chains from one sample in a study of blood T cell repertoires in COVID-19. Produced via immunoSEQ multiplex PCR; TCRdb's table is partial and in-frame only. The repertoire includes 88,000 or so clones, 65% to 90% of them detected once, and roughly 6.5% sits in the top ten. Sequencing was done on a sample of peripheral blood. The receptors come from a man in his 60s with acute or convalescent COVID-19. Each CDR3 is given with its conserved first and last residue. Each record gives: clone size, V gene, J gene, CDR3 length, D gene, CDR3 DNA, CDR3 protein. D genes are given only for firm matches. Expanded clones are given a class, and other clones once, few, many or no size at all.

clone size: NA
V gene: TRBV29-1
J gene: TRBJ1-2
CDR3 length: 13
D gene: TRBD1
CDR3 DNA: TGCAGCGTCGGGACAGGGGAGGTTTATGGCTACACCTTC
CDR3 protein: CSVGTGEVYGYTF

clone size: NA
V gene: TRBV5-1
J gene: TRBJ1-3
CDR3 length: 15
D gene: NA
CDR3 DNA: TGCGCCAGCAGCTTGGCCCGATCGGAGGGAAACACCATATATTTT
CDR3 protein: CASSLARSEGNTIYF

clone size: NA
V gene: TRBV14
J gene: TRBJ2-1
CDR3 length: 17
D gene: TRBD1
CDR3 DNA: TGTGCCAGCAGCAAAGACTTGGGACAGGGGGCCGGCAATGAGCAGTTCTTC
CDR3 protein: CASSKDLGQGAGNEQFF

clone size: NA
V gene: TRBV9
J gene: TRBJ2-7
CDR3 length: 14
D gene: NA
CDR3 DNA: TGTGCCAGCAGCGCGGATCCCGGGTCCTACGAGCAGTACTTC
CDR3 protein: CASSADPGSYEQYF

clone size: NA
V gene: TRBV30
J gene: TRBJ1-2
CDR3 length: 11
D gene: NA
CDR3 DNA: TGTGCCTACACGGGGGGGTCTGGCTACACCTTC
CDR3 protein: CAYTGGSGYTF

clone size: NA
V gene: TRBV27
J gene: TRBJ2-7
CDR3 length: 17
D gene: TRBD1
CDR3 DNA: TGTGCCAGCAGTGCCGGGACAGGGTTCCCTACCCGGCCGGAGCAGTACTTC
CDR3 protein: CASSAGTGFPTRPEQYF

clone size: NA
V gene: TRBV2
J gene: TRBJ2-7
CDR3 length: 15
D gene: NA
CDR3 DNA: TGTGCCAGCGGCCAAGAGGGCCCCCGGTCCTACGAGCAGTACTTC
CDR3 protein: CASGQEGPRSYEQYF

clone size: NA
V gene: TRBV6-2/TRBV6-3
J gene: TRBJ2-7
CDR3 length: 14
D gene: NA
CDR3 DNA: TGTGCCAGCAGTCAGGGGGGATTTGACTACGAGCAGTACTTC
CDR3 protein: CASSQGGFDYEQYF

clone size: NA
V gene: TRBV4-3
J gene: TRBJ2-1
CDR3 length: 16
D gene: NA
CDR3 DNA: TGCGCCAGCAGCCAAGATGGGAGACAGGTTAACAATGAGCAGTTCTTC
CDR3 protein: CASSQDGRQVNNEQFF

clone size: NA
V gene: TRBV5-1
J gene: TRBJ1-2
CDR3 length: 15
D gene: NA
CDR3 DNA: TGCGCCAGCAGCTTGGCAGGCAGGGAATTTTGGGGCTACACCTTC
CDR3 protein: CASSLAGREFWGYTF

clone size: NA
V gene: TRBV7-8
J gene: TRBJ2-2
CDR3 length: 16
D gene: NA
CDR3 DNA: TGTGCCAGCAGCTTAGTTCGGCAGGGAAGGGCCGGGGAGCTGTTTTTT
CDR3 protein: CASSLVRQGRAGELFF

clone size: NA
V gene: TRBV9
J gene: TRBJ1-3
CDR3 length: 16
D gene: NA
CDR3 DNA: TGTGCCAGCAGCGTAGACTTCGGGGGCTCTGGAAACACCATATATTTT
CDR3 protein: CASSVDFGGSGNTIYF

clone size: once
V gene: TRBV3-1/TRBV3-2
J gene: TRBJ2-5
CDR3 length: 14
D gene: NA
CDR3 DNA: TGTGCCAGCAGGCCCCTCGCGGGGCGAGGGACCCAGTACTTC
CDR3 protein: CASRPLAGRGTQYF

clone size: NA
V gene: TRBV18
J gene: TRBJ2-7
CDR3 length: 15
D gene: TRBD2
CDR3 DNA: TGTGCCAGCTCACCTCGACTAGCGGGAGGGCTTGAGCAGTACTTC
CDR3 protein: CASSPRLAGGLEQYF

clone size: once
V gene: TRBV6-5
J gene: TRBJ1-5
CDR3 length: 13
D gene: NA
CDR3 DNA: TGTGCCAGCGCCCTGGGACAAAATCAGCCCCAGCATTTT
CDR3 protein: CASALGQNQPQHF

clone size: NA
V gene: TRBV5-4
J gene: TRBJ2-5
CDR3 length: 15
D gene: NA
CDR3 DNA: TGTGCCAGCAGCCGGACGGGGGGCGGGCAAGAGACCCAGTACTTC
CDR3 protein: CASSRTGGGQETQYF

clone size: few
V gene: TRBV7-2
J gene: TRBJ2-1
CDR3 length: 14
D gene: NA
CDR3 DNA: TGTGCCAGCAGCCCCAGGGTCGTGTCCGGAGAGCAGTTCTTC
CDR3 protein: CASSPRVVSGEQFF

clone size: NA
V gene: TRBV19
J gene: TRBJ2-2
CDR3 length: 15
D gene: NA
CDR3 DNA: TGTGCCAGTAGTACGGGGGGCAGCCCCACCGGGGAGCTGTTTTTT
CDR3 protein: CASSTGGSPTGELFF

clone size: NA
V gene: TRBV19
J gene: TRBJ2-1
CDR3 length: 14
D gene: NA
CDR3 DNA: TGTGCCAGTAGTATCGGGAGCTCCTACAATGAGCAGTTCTTC
CDR3 protein: CASSIGSSYNEQFF

clone size: NA
V gene: TRBV5-1
J gene: TRBJ1-2
CDR3 length: 13
D gene: NA
CDR3 DNA: TGCGCCAGCAGCTTGGATTCCGAGTATGGCTACACCTTC
CDR3 protein: CASSLDSEYGYTF

clone size: NA
V gene: TRBV9
J gene: TRBJ1-4
CDR3 length: 15
D gene: TRBD1
CDR3 DNA: TGTGCCAGCAGCACCGGGGACAGGCCTAATGAAAAACTGTTTTTT
CDR3 protein: CASSTGDRPNEKLFF

clone size: NA
V gene: TRBV9
J gene: TRBJ2-7
CDR3 length: 16
D gene: TRBD2
CDR3 DNA: TGTGCCAGCAGCGTAGATCCTAGCGGACCCCTCTACGAGCAGTACTTC
CDR3 protein: CASSVDPSGPLYEQYF

clone size: NA
V gene: TRBV6-5
J gene: TRBJ2-7
CDR3 length: 12
D gene: NA
CDR3 DNA: TGTGCCAGAAAAGACAGCCCCTACGAGCAGTACTTC
CDR3 protein: CARKDSPYEQYF

clone size: NA
V gene: TRBV2
J gene: TRBJ2-2
CDR3 length: 19
D gene: TRBD1
CDR3 DNA: TGTGCCAGCAGTGAAGTGAATGCAGGGGGAGTTGTTCAGACCGGGGAGCTGTTTTTT
CDR3 protein: CASSEVNAGGVVQTGELFF

clone size: NA
V gene: TRBV19
J gene: TRBJ2-6
CDR3 length: 14
D gene: NA
CDR3 DNA: TGTGCCAGTAAACAGGGCTCTGGGGCCAACGTCCTGACTTTC
CDR3 protein: CASKQGSGANVLTF

clone size: NA
V gene: TRBV4-3
J gene: TRBJ1-6
CDR3 length: 15
D gene: NA
CDR3 DNA: TGCGCCAGCAGCCAAGATGCAGGGTGGGGATCACCCCTCCACTTT
CDR3 protein: CASSQDAGWGSPLHF

clone size: NA
V gene: TRBV6-6
J gene: TRBJ1-2
CDR3 length: 13
D gene: NA
CDR3 DNA: TGTGCCAGCACTTCTACGGAGGGCTATGGCTACACCTTC
CDR3 protein: CASTSTEGYGYTF

clone size: NA
V gene: TRBV7-2
J gene: TRBJ1-2
CDR3 length: 11
D gene: NA
CDR3 DNA: TGTGCCAGCAGCAGAGCGTATGGCTACACCTTC
CDR3 protein: CASSRAYGYTF

clone size: NA
V gene: TRBV4-1
J gene: TRBJ2-1
CDR3 length: 16
D gene: TRBD2
CDR3 DNA: TGCGCCAGCAGCCGACAGACTAGCGGGAGGGCGAATGAGCAGTTCTTC
CDR3 protein: CASSRQTSGRANEQFF

clone size: once
V gene: TRBV5-6
J gene: TRBJ1-2
CDR3 length: 16
D gene: TRBD1
CDR3 DNA: TGTGCCAGCAGCTTGAACGGAGCAGACAGGGCGAGTGGCTACACCTTC
CDR3 protein: CASSLNGADRASGYTF

clone size: NA
V gene: TRBV3-1/TRBV3-2
J gene: TRBJ2-1
CDR3 length: 15
D gene: TRBD1
CDR3 DNA: TGTGCCAGCAGCCATACCGGGACAGGGTTCAATGAGCAGTTCTTC
CDR3 protein: CASSHTGTGFNEQFF

clone size: NA
V gene: TRBV20-1
J gene: TRBJ2-7
CDR3 length: 11
D gene: NA
CDR3 DNA: TGCAGTGGGGACTCAGGGAACGAGCAGTACTTC
CDR3 protein: CSGDSGNEQYF

clone size: NA
V gene: TRBV9
J gene: TRBJ2-4
CDR3 length: 17
D gene: NA
CDR3 DNA: TGTGCCAGCAGCGCCGGAGGGCCTTCGTTAGCCAAAAACATTCAGTACTTC
CDR3 protein: CASSAGGPSLAKNIQYF

clone size: once
V gene: TRBV7-9
J gene: TRBJ1-2
CDR3 length: 13
D gene: NA
CDR3 DNA: TGTGCCAGCAGCAGGGGCCCAGGGTATGGCTACACCTTC
CDR3 protein: CASSRGPGYGYTF

clone size: once
V gene: TRBV19
J gene: TRBJ1-1
CDR3 length: 13
D gene: NA
CDR3 DNA: TGTGCCAGTAGTGCAAGGGGGGGCACTGAAGCTTTCTTT
CDR3 protein: CASSARGGTEAFF

clone size: once
V gene: TRBV15
J gene: TRBJ2-1
CDR3 length: 14
D gene: NA
CDR3 DNA: TGTGCCACCGGATCCACAGGGTTCGGCGATGAGCAGTTCTTC
CDR3 protein: CATGSTGFGDEQFF

clone size: NA
V gene: TRBV5-1
J gene: TRBJ1-5
CDR3 length: 15
D gene: NA
CDR3 DNA: TGCGCCAGCAGCCCTGGGGGGAAGTTGGATCAGCCCCAGCATTTT
CDR3 protein: CASSPGGKLDQPQHF

clone size: NA
V gene: TRBV11-2
J gene: TRBJ1-2
CDR3 length: 16
D gene: NA
CDR3 DNA: TGTGCCAGCAGCTTAGATCTTCGCAGGGCCCTTGTGGGCTACACCTTC
CDR3 protein: CASSLDLRRALVGYTF

clone size: NA
V gene: TRBV6-4
J gene: TRBJ2-3
CDR3 length: 15
D gene: TRBD2
CDR3 DNA: TGTGCCAGTAGACGTTTGGCGGGAGGCGGGGATACGCAGTATTTT
CDR3 protein: CASRRLAGGGDTQYF

clone size: NA
V gene: TRBV6-2/TRBV6-3
J gene: TRBJ1-5
CDR3 length: 18
D gene: NA
CDR3 DNA: TGTGCCAGCAGTTACTCTACGGTGAAGGGGAATAGCAATCAGCCCCAGCATTTT
CDR3 protein: CASSYSTVKGNSNQPQHF

clone size: NA
V gene: TRBV6-4
J gene: TRBJ2-6
CDR3 length: 14
D gene: NA
CDR3 DNA: TGTGCCAGCAGTGACCTCTCTGGGGCCAACGTCCTGACTTTC
CDR3 protein: CASSDLSGANVLTF

clone size: NA
V gene: TRBV20-1
J gene: TRBJ1-2
CDR3 length: 11
D gene: TRBD1
CDR3 DNA: TGCAGTGCGCTCGGGACAGGACTCTACACCTTC
CDR3 protein: CSALGTGLYTF

clone size: NA
V gene: TRBV9
J gene: TRBJ2-1
CDR3 length: 16
D gene: NA
CDR3 DNA: TGTGCCAGCAGCGTTTCCGGGACTCAGCCTTACAATGAGCAGTTCTTC
CDR3 protein: CASSVSGTQPYNEQFF

clone size: NA
V gene: TRBV13
J gene: TRBJ2-1
CDR3 length: 16
D gene: TRBD2
CDR3 DNA: TGTGCCAGCAGCTCGGGGACTAGCGCCTCCTACAATGAGCAGTTCTTC
CDR3 protein: CASSSGTSASYNEQFF

clone size: NA
V gene: TRBV6-5
J gene: TRBJ1-2
CDR3 length: 13
D gene: NA
CDR3 DNA: TGTGCCAGCACTGCCGGGAGCTACTATGGCTACACCTTC
CDR3 protein: CASTAGSYYGYTF

clone size: NA
V gene: TRBV30
J gene: TRBJ2-5
CDR3 length: 13
D gene: NA
CDR3 DNA: TGTGCCGGGACCCGAGGCGGCCAAGAGACCCAGTACTTC
CDR3 protein: CAGTRGGQETQYF

clone size: NA
V gene: TRBV3-1/TRBV3-2
J gene: TRBJ1-1
CDR3 length: 14
D gene: NA
CDR3 DNA: TGTGCCAGCAGCCTTTCAACTGGGAACACTGAAGCTTTCTTT
CDR3 protein: CASSLSTGNTEAFF

clone size: NA
V gene: TRBV27
J gene: TRBJ1-5
CDR3 length: 16
D gene: NA
CDR3 DNA: TGTGCCAGCAGTACATACTCCGGGGTGAGCAATCAGCCCCAGCATTTT
CDR3 protein: CASSTYSGVSNQPQHF

clone size: once
V gene: TRBV6-6
J gene: TRBJ1-1
CDR3 length: 15
D gene: NA
CDR3 DNA: TGTGCCAGCAGAATGTTTGGCAGGGCGAACACTGAAGCTTTCTTT
CDR3 protein: CASRMFGRANTEAFF

clone size: NA
V gene: TRBV23-1
J gene: TRBJ1-5
CDR3 length: 23
D gene: TRBD1
CDR3 DNA: TGCGCCAGCAGTCAATCTTGTGAGTGTGTCGGACGACAGGGGGAGCCTAACAATCAGCCCCAGCATTTT
CDR3 protein: CASSQSCECVGRQGEPNNQPQHF

clone size: NA
V gene: TRBV6-5
J gene: TRBJ1-6
CDR3 length: 15
D gene: TRBD1
CDR3 DNA: TGTGCCAGCAGAAATCAGGGGGCGGTTAATTCACCCCTCCACTTT
CDR3 protein: CASRNQGAVNSPLHF

clone size: few
V gene: TRBV10-3
J gene: TRBJ1-2
CDR3 length: 12
D gene: NA
CDR3 DNA: TGTGCCGCCCTCCGGGGGTCCTATGGCTACACCTTC
CDR3 protein: CAALRGSYGYTF

clone size: NA
V gene: TRBV5-1
J gene: TRBJ1-2
CDR3 length: 20
D gene: TRBD1
CDR3 DNA: TGCGCCAGCAGCTTGGATGGCTGGGGGACAGGGGATTCTAATAACTATGGCTACACCTTC
CDR3 protein: CASSLDGWGTGDSNNYGYTF

clone size: NA
V gene: TRBV28
J gene: TRBJ1-2
CDR3 length: 14
D gene: NA
CDR3 DNA: TGTGCCAGCAGTTTGGGCGGGGCAACTAGTGGCTACACCTTC
CDR3 protein: CASSLGGATSGYTF

clone size: few
V gene: TRBV11-2
J gene: TRBJ2-1
CDR3 length: 18
D gene: NA
CDR3 DNA: TGTGCCAGCAGCTTAGACCCACTTTGGGACAGCGGGACTAGTGAGCAGTTCTTC
CDR3 protein: CASSLDPLWDSGTSEQFF

clone size: NA
V gene: TRBV21-1
J gene: TRBJ1-6
CDR3 length: 22
D gene: NA
CDR3 DNA: TGTGCCAGCAGCCACTCAAACGGGACACTTCAACCCCTTTCCCGTGATAATTCACCCCTCCACTTT
CDR3 protein: CASSHSNGTLQPLSRDNSPLHF

clone size: NA
V gene: TRBV29-1
J gene: TRBJ2-7
CDR3 length: 11
D gene: NA
CDR3 DNA: TGCAGCGCTTCCCAACACTACGAGCAGTACTTC
CDR3 protein: CSASQHYEQYF

clone size: NA
V gene: TRBV7-2
J gene: TRBJ2-5
CDR3 length: 11
D gene: NA
CDR3 DNA: TGTGCCAGCAGCTCTATAAAGACCCAGTACTTC
CDR3 protein: CASSSIKTQYF

clone size: NA
V gene: TRBV7-2
J gene: TRBJ1-2
CDR3 length: 17
D gene: TRBD1
CDR3 DNA: TGTGCCAGCAGCTCCTGGGACAGGGGGCAAAAGGACTATGGCTACACCTTC
CDR3 protein: CASSSWDRGQKDYGYTF

clone size: NA
V gene: TRBV28
J gene: TRBJ1-2
CDR3 length: 13
D gene: TRBD1
CDR3 DNA: TGTGCCAGCAGGCGACAGGGAAACTATGGCTACACCTTC
CDR3 protein: CASRRQGNYGYTF